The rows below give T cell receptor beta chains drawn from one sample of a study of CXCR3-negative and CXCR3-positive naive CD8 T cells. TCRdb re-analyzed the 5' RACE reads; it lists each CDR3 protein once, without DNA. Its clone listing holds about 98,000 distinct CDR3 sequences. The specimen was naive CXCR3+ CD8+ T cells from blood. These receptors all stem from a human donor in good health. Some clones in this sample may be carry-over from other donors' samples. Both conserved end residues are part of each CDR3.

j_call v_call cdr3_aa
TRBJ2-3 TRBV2 CASDAGTSGGADTQYF
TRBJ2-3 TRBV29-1 CSVELSRGSDTQYF
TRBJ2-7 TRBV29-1 CSVEGQGVGYEQYF
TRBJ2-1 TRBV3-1 CASSQDNSGGIPHNEQFF
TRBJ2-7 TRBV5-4 CASSGDTSYEQYF
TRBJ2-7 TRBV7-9 CGSSLTGTPTYEQYF
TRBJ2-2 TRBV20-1 CSAWGTGNTGELFF
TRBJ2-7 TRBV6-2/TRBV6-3 CASSYRQRGISYEQYF
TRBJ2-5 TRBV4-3 CASSQGARTMETQYF
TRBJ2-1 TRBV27 CASSVPSGRHNEQFF
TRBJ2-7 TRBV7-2 CASSIAGSRAYEQYF
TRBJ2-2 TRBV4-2 CASSHVTSVMNTGELFF
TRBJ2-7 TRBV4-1 CASSQVVGAYEQYF
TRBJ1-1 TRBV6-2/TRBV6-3 CASCSGAPLNTEAFF
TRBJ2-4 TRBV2 CASSPPGQGWQNIQYF
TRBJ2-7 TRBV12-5 CASGLDISGITYEQYF
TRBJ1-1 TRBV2 CASSRGMNTEAFF
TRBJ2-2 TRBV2 CAKQTTNTGELFF
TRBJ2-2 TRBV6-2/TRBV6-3 CASSFIAGENTGELFF
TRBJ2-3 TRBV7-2 CASSIHRGPTDTQYF
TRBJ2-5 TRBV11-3 CASQGRVRSVEETQYF
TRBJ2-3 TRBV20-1 CSALGLDSTDTQYF
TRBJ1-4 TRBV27 CASSPPGTGATNEKLFF
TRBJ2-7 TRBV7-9 CAVLTMGPPGTYEQYF
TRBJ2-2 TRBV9 CASSVGSSSTGELFF
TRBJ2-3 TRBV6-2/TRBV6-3 CAGGPSTDTQYF
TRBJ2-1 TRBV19 CASSSGGWYEQFF
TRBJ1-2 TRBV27 CASRPDGQGRDYGYTF
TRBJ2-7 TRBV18 CASSPNGGAGEQYF
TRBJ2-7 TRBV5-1 CASSHLHGSYEQYF
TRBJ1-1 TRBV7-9 CASSFWENTEAFF
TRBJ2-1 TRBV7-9 CASSPQGDGGAYNEQFF
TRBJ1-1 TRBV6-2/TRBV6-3 CASSPYRGPEAEAFF
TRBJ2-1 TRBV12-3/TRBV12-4 CASRPSNAYNEQFF
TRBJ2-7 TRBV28 CASRYSTGRSYEQYF
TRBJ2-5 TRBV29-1 CSVLQGAEETQYF
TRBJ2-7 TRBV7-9 CASSSQGTGIDEQYF
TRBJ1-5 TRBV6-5 CASSPYVFGDQPQHF
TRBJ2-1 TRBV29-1 CSVEPKSSYNEQFF
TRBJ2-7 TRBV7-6 CASSSAGRDSYEQYF
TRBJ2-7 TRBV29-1 CSVEVPPYEQYF
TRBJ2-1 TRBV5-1 CTSSSPSGGQDEQFF
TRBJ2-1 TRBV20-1 CSARSYFVASGGPRANEQFF
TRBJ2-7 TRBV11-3 CASSLDFPGGETSYEQYF
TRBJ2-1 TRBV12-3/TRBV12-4 CASRPTTSGGPNEQFF
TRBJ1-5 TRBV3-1 CASSPMTDLQPQHF
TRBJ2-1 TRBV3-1 CASSQDSGDLAGALYNEQFF
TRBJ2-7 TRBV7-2 CASSFIARRQVPSSLAYEQYF
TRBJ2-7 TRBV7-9 CASSFAGTGFNEQYF
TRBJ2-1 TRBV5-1 CASKPTPGGLPYNEQFF
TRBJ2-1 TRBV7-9 CASSLAVRDEQFF
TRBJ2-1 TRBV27 CASTGQGRSEQFF
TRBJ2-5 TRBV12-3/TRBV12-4 CASSLVGGGETQYF
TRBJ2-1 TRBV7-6 CASSEDGYNEQFF